This T cell receptor beta chain was recorded in a study of molecular identifiers for immune sequencing clone quantification. Study information: Four of five RNA aliquots from around 18,000 or 91,000 naive CD8 T cells were sequenced. Whole-study results and caveats: Jurkat TCR RNA that was spiked in from one cell was reportedly detectable among 750,000 to 1,000,000 naive cells.

Germline CDR1 is SGDLS and CDR2 is YYNGEE. V was trimmed by 0 bases and J by 5 bases, leaving 8 bases between them. This CDR3 contains 14 residues. This clonotype was recorded at least ten times. Its antigen is unidentified. Previously described methods with listed TCR primers produced the bulk TCR libraries. MiXCR was run by TCRdb on the PCR reads, yielding one entry per CDR3 protein. In the table there are under 600,000 distinct CDR3 sequences, around 23% of which are singletons. The authors sorted naive CD8 T cells as CD8+CD4-CCR7+CD45RA+. The clonotype comes from a human donor in good health. Some libraries in this study had Jurkat cell RNA spiked in. Sample: naive CD8+ T cells from blood, with Jurkat cell RNA spiked in. Described subset: FACS-sorted CD8+CD4-CCR7+CD45RA+ naive T cells. The chain uses TRBV9 and TRBJ2-2; D unresolved. The CDR3 is CASSVGGSTGELFF. CDR3 bases: TGTGCCAGCAGCGTAGGAGGCTCGACCGGGGAGCTGTTTTTT.